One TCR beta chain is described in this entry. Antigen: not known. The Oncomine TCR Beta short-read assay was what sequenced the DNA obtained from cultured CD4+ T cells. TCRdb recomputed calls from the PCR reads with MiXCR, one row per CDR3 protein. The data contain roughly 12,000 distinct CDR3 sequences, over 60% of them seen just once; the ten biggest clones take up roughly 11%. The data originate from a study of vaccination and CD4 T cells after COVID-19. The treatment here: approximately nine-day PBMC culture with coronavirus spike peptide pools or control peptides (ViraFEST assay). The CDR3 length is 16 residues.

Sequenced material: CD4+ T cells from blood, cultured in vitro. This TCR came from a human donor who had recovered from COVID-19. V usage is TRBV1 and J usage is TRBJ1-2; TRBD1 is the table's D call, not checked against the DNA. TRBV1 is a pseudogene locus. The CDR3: CTSSQGHRPGNYGYTF. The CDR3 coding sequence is TGCACCAGCAGCCAAGGTCACAGGCCTGGAAACTATGGCTACACCTTC.